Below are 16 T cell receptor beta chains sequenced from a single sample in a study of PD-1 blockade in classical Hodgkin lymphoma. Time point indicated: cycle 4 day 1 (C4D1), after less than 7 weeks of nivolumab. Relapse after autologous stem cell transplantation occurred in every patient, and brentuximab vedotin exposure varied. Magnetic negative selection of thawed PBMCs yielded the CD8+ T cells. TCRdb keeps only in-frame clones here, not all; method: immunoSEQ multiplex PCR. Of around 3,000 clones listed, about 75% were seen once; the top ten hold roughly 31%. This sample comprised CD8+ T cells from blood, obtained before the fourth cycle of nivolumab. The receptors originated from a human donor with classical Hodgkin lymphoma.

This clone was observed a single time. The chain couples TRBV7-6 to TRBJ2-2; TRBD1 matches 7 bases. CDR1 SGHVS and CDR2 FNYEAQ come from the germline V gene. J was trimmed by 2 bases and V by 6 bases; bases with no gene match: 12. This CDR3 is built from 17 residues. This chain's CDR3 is CASRQSTTGENTGELFF. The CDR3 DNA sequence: TGTGCCAGCAGACAAAGCACAACAGGGGAAAACACCGGGGAGCTGTTTTTT.

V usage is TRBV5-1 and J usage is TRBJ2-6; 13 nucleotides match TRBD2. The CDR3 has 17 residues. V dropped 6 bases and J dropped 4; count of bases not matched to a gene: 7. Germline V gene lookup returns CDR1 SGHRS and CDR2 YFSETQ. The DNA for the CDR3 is TGCGCCAGCAAAGGACTAGCGGGAGAGTCGGGGGCCAACGTCCTGACTTTC. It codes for CASKGLAGESGANVLTF. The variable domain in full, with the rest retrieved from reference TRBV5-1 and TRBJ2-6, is KAGVTQTPRYLIKTRGQQVTLSCSPISGHRSVSWYQQTPGQGLQFLFEYFSETQRNKGNFPGRFSGRQFSNSRSEMNVSTLELGDSALYLCASKGLAGESGANVLTFGAGSRLTVL.

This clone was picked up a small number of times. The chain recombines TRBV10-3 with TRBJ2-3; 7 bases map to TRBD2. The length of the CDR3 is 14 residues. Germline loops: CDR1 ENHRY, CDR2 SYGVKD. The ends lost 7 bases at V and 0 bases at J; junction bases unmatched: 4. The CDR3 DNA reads TGTGCCATCACTAGCGGTCCTAGCACAGATACGCAGTATTTT. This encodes CAITSGPSTDTQYF.

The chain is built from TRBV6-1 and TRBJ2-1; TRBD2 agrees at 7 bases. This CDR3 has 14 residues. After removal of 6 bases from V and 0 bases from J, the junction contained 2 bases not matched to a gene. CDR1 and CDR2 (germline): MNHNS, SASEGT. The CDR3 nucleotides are TGTGCCAGCAGAAGACTAGCCTCCTACAATGAGCAGTTCTTC. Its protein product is CASRRLASYNEQFF.

The CDR3 is CASSTSGTVDEQYF. Written as DNA, the CDR3 is TGTGCCAGCAGCACGTCCGGGACGGTCGACGAGCAGTACTTC. The V call is TRBV9, the J call TRBJ2-7, with D perhaps TRBD1 or TRBD2 (5 bases each). Between the trimmed V and J ends, which lost 4 bases and 5 bases, there was a span of 16 bases. The CDR3 loop spans 14 amino acids. Germline lookup yields CDR1 SGDLS and CDR2 YYNGEE.

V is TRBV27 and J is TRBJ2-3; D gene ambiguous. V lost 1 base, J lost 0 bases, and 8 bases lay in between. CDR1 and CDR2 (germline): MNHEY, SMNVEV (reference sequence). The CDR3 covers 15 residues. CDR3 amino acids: CASSLWPLSTDTQYF. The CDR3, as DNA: TGTGCCAGCAGTTTATGGCCCCTTAGCACAGATACGCAGTATTTT.

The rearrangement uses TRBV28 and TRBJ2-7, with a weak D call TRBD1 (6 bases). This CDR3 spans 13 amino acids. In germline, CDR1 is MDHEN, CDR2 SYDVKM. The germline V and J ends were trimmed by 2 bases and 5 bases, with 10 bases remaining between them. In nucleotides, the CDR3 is TGTGCCAGCAGTTTAATACAGGGTAACGAGCAGTACTTC. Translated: CASSLIQGNEQYF.

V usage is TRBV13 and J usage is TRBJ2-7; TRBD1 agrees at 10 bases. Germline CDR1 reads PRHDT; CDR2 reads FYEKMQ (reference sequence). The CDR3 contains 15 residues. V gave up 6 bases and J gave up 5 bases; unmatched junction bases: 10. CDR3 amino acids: CASSSSGQGQHEQYF. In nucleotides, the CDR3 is TGTGCCAGCAGTTCCTCGGGACAGGGGCAGCACGAGCAGTACTTC.

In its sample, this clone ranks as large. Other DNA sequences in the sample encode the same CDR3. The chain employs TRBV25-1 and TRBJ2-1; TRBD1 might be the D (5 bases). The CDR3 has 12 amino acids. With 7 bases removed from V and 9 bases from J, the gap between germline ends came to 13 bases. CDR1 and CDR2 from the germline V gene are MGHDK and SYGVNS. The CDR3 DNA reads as TGTGCCAGCATCCCACCTAGGGGTGAGCAGTTCTTC. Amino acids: CASIPPRGEQFF. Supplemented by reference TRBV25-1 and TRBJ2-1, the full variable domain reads EADIYQTPRYLVIGTGKKITLECSQTMGHDKMYWYQQDPGMELHLIHYSYGVNSTEKGDLSSESTVSRIRTEHFPLTLESARPSHTSQYLCASIPPRGEQFFGPGTRLTVL.

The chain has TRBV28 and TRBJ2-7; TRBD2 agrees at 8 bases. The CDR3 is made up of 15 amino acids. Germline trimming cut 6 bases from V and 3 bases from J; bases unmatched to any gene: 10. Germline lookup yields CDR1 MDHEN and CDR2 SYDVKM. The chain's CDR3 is CASSLRTSSRYEQYF. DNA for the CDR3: TGTGCCAGCAGCTTAAGGACTAGCTCACGCTACGAGCAGTACTTC.

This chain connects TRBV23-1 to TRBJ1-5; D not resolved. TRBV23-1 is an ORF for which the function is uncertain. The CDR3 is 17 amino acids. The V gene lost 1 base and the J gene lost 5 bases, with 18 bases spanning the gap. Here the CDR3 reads CASSQYPGWPNYQPQHF. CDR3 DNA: TGCGCCAGCAGTCAATACCCCGGGTGGCCTAACTATCAGCCCCAGCATTTT.

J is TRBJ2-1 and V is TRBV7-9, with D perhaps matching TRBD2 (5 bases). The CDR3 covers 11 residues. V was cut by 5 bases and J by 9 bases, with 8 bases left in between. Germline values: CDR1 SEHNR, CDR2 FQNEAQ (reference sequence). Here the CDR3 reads CASSAEGEQFF. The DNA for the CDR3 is TGTGCCAGCAGCGCCGAGGGTGAGCAGTTCTTC.

Written as DNA, the CDR3 is TGTGCCAGCGTCAAATCAGGGACATCCGGCGCCTATGGCTACACCTTC. Translating it yields CASVKSGTSGAYGYTF. The genes are TRBV13 and TRBJ1-2, with TRBD1 as a possible D gene (6 bases). This CDR3 has 16 residues. V lost 8 bases, J lost 4 bases, and 23 bases lay in between. From germline, CDR1 is PRHDT and CDR2 FYEKMQ (reference sequence).

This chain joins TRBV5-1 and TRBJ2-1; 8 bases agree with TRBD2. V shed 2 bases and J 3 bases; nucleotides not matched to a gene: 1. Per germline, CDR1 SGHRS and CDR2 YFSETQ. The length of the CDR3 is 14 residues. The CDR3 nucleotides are TGCGCCAGCAGCTTAGCGGGAGTCTACAATGAGCAGTTCTTC. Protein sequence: CASSLAGVYNEQFF.

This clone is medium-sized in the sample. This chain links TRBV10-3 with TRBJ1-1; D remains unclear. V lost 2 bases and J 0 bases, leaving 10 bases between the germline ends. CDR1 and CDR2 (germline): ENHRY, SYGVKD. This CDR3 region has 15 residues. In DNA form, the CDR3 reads TGTGCCATCAGTGAGGGGGTAAACATGAACACTGAAGCTTTCTTT. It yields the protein CAISEGVNMNTEAFF.

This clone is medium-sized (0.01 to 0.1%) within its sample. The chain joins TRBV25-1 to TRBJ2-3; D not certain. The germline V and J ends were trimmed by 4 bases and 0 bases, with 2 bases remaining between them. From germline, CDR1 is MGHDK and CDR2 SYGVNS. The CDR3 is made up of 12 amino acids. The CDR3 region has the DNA TGTGCCAGCAGTGTCAGCACAGATACGCAGTATTTT. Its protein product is CASSVSTDTQYF. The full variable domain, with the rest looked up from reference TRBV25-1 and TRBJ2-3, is EADIYQTPRYLVIGTGKKITLECSQTMGHDKMYWYQQDPGMELHLIHYSYGVNSTEKGDLSSESTVSRIRTEHFPLTLESARPSHTSQYLCASSVSTDTQYFGPGTRLTVL.